This T cell receptor beta chain appears in the sequencing data of a study of shared clonotypes between healthy human individuals. Worth noting for this clone: Its cognate antigen is unknown. The same CDR3 also results from other DNA sequences found in this sample.

Generated by immunoSEQ multiplex PCR, the TCRdb table keeps only in-frame clones and is missing some. Here the sample spans 1.5 million to 2.5 million clones, about 95% being singletons. Notes on the study in general: Richness estimates generally favored naive over memory subsets.

Naive CD8 cells comprised CD45RO-negative, CCR7-positively selected cells, excluding terminally differentiated effector memory CD45RA+ cells. V dropped 3 bases and J dropped 4 bases, with 8 bases sitting between them. The CDR3 totals 13 residues. CDR1 is MNHEY and CDR2 is SVGAGI in the germline V gene. This TCR came from a man aged 18-30 years in good health. The chain joins TRBV6-5 to TRBJ2-3; maybe TRBD2 (5 bases). Sequenced sample: naive CD8+ T cells sorted from blood. The DNA of the CDR3 is TGTGCCAGCAGTTATAGAGGGCCAGATACGCAGTATTTT. This translates into CASSYRGPDTQYF.